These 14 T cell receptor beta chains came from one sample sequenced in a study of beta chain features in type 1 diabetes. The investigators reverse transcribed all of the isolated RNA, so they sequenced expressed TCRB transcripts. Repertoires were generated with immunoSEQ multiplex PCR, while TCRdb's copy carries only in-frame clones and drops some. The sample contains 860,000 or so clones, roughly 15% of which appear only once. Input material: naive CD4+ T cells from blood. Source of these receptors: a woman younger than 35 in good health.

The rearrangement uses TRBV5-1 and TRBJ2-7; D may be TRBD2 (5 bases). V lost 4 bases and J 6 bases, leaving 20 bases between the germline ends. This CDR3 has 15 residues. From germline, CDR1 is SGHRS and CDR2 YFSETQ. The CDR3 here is CASSATPGNHGEQYF. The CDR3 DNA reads TGCGCCAGCAGCGCCACCCCCGGGAACCACGGCGAGCAGTACTTC.

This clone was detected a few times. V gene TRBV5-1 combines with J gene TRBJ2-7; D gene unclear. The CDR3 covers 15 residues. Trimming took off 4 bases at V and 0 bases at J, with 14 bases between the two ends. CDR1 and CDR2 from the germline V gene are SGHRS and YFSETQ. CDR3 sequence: CASSQLESSSYEQYF. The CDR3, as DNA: TGCGCCAGCAGCCAGTTGGAGTCCTCCTCCTACGAGCAGTACTTC.

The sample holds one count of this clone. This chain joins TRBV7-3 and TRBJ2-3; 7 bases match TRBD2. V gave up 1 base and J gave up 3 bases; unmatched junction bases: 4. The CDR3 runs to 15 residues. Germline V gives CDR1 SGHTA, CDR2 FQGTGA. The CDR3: CASSLISSGTDTQYF. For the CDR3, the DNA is TGTGCCAGCAGCTTAATATCTAGCGGTACAGATACGCAGTATTTT. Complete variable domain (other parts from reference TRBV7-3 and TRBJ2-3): GAGVSQTPSNKVTEKGKYVELRCDPISGHTALYWYRQSLGQGPEFLIYFQGTGAADDSGLPNDRFFAVRPEGSVSTLKIQRTERGDSAVYLCASSLISSGTDTQYFGPGTRLTVL.

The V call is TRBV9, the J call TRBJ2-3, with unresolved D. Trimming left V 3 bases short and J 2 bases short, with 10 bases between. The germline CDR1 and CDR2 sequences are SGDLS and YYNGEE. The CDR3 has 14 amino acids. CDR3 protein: CASSGARTTDTQYF. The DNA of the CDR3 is TGTGCCAGCAGCGGGGCGAGAACCACAGATACGCAGTATTTT.

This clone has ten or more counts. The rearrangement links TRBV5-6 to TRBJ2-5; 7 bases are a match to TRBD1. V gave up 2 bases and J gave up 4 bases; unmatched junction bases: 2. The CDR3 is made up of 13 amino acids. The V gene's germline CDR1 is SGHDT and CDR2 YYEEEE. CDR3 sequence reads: CASSLRTGETQYF. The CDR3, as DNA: TGTGCCAGCAGCTTACGGACAGGAGAGACCCAGTACTTC.

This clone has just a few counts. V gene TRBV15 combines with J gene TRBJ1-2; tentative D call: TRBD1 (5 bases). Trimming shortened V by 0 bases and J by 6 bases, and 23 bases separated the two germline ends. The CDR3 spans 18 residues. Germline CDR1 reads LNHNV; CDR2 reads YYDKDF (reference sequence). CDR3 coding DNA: TGTGCCACCAGCAGAGATATGGCTGGTTGGCAAGGGGTTCATGGCTACACCTTC. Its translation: CATSRDMAGWQGVHGYTF.

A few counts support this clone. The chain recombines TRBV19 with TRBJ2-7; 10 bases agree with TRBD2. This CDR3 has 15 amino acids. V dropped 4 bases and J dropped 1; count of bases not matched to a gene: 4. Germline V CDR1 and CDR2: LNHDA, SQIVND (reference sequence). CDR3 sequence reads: CASSRRTSGSYEQYF. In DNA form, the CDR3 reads TGTGCCAGTAGTAGAAGGACTAGCGGTTCCTACGAGCAGTACTTC.

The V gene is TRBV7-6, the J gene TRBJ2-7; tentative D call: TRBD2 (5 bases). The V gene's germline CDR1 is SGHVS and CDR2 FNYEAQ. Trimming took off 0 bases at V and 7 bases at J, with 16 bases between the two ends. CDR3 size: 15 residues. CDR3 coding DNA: TGTGCCAGCAGCTTAGCGGGAGCCCCTCTGGAAGAGCAGTACTTC. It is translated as CASSLAGAPLEEQYF.

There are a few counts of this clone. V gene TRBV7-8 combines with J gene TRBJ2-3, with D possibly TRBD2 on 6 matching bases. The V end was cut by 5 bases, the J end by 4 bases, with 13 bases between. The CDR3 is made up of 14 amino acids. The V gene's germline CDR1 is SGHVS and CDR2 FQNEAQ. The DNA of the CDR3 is TGTGCCAGCAGCCCCTGGAGGGACGCAGATACGCAGTATTTT. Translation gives CASSPWRDADTQYF. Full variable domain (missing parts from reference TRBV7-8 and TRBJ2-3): GAGVSQSPRYKVAKRGQDVALRCDPISGHVSLFWYQQALGQGPEFLTYFQNEAQLDKSGLPSDRFFAERPEGSVSTLKIQRTQQEDSAVYLCASSPWRDADTQYFGPGTRLTVL.

This chain's CDR3 is CASSPNHYGYTF. The CDR3 DNA reads TGTGCCAGCAGCCCCAACCACTATGGCTACACCTTC. The rearrangement uses TRBV9 and TRBJ1-2; no clear D. Germline V gene sequence: CDR1 SGDLS, CDR2 YYNGEE. V lost 4 bases, J lost 3 bases, and 7 bases lay in between. This CDR3 has 12 residues.

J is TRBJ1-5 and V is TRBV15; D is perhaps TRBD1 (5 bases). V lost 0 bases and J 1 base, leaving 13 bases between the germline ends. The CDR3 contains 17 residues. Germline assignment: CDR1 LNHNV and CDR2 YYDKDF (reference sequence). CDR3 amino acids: CATSRDYDRGSNQPQHF. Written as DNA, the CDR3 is TGTGCCACCAGCAGAGATTATGATCGGGGCAGCAATCAGCCCCAGCATTTT.

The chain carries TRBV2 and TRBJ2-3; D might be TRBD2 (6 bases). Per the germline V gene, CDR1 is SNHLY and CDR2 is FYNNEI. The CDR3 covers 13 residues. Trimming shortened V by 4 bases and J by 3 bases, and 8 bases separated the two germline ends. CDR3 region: CASSGSGTDTQYF. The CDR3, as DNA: TGTGCCAGCAGTGGTAGCGGAACAGATACGCAGTATTTT.

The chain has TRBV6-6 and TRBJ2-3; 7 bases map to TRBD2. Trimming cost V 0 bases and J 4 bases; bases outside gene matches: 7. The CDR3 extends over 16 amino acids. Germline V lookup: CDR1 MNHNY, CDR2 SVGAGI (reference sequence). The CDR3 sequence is CASSYSPSGSPDTQYF. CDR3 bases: TGTGCCAGCAGTTACTCACCTAGCGGAAGCCCAGATACGCAGTATTTT.

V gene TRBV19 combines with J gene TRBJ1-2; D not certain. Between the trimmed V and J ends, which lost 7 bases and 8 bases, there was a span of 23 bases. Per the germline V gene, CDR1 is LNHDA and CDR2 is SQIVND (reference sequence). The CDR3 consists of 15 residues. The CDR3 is CASTHSTEGWQGYTF. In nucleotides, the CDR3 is TGTGCCAGTACACACTCAACTGAGGGATGGCAGGGCTACACCTTC.